The 11 T cell receptor beta chains below were found in one sample sequenced in a study of T cell responses to AZD1222 COVID-19 vaccine. Assay: immunoSEQ multiplex PCR; the TCRdb copy retains only in-frame clones and omits some. The data contain 75,000 to 100,000 clones, approximately 86% of them singletons. The source was peripheral blood, collected on day 0 of MenACWY control vaccination. The receptors derive from an adult in good health.

The chain couples TRBV6-5 to TRBJ1-1; TRBD1 matches 9 bases. Germline V CDR1 and CDR2: MNHEY, SVGAGI. The CDR3 contains 15 residues. V shed 6 bases, J shed 0 bases, and the junction held 5 bases outside the gene matches. For the CDR3, the DNA is TGTGCCAGCAGCCTGGACAGGGGATTGAACACTGAAGCTTTCTTT. It specifies CASSLDRGLNTEAFF.

The rearrangement links TRBV28 to TRBJ1-2, with D perhaps TRBD1 (5 bases). The CDR3 consists of 12 residues. Trimming took 6 bases from V and 6 from J, leaving 11 bases between them. The germline CDR1 and CDR2 sequences are MDHEN and SYDVKM. CDR3 DNA sequence: TGTGCCAGCAGGGAGGCGGGGCATGGCTACACCTTC. Its translation: CASREAGHGYTF.

The J gene is TRBJ1-6, the V gene TRBV9; TRBD1 matches 7 bases. This CDR3 comprises 15 residues. V dropped 4 bases and J dropped 6; count of bases not matched to a gene: 7. CDR1 is SGDLS and CDR2 is YYNGEE in the germline V gene. For the CDR3, the DNA is TGTGCCAGCAGCCCCAGGGGGGGGTCTAATTCACCCCTCCACTTT. Its translation: CASSPRGGSNSPLHF.

The gene calls are TRBV15 and TRBJ2-7, with 8 bases lining up with TRBD1. In germline, CDR1 is LNHNV, CDR2 YYDKDF (reference sequence). Trimming took 3 bases from V and 6 from J; bases not matched to a gene: 7. This CDR3 is 14 amino acids long. The CDR3 sequence: CATSSTQGVLEQYF. The CDR3 DNA is TGTGCCACCAGCAGTACACAGGGGGTCCTCGAGCAGTACTTC.

The rearrangement joins TRBV7-2 to TRBJ1-2; D might be TRBD1 (6 bases). The germline V and J ends were trimmed by 5 bases and 6 bases, with 19 bases remaining between them. CDR3 length: 15 amino acids. Germline CDR1 SGHTA, CDR2 FQGNSA. The DNA of the CDR3 is TGTGCCAGCAGCCCCGACGGACAGCCCTTTGATGGCTACACCTTC. Protein product: CASSPDGQPFDGYTF.

The V gene is TRBV2, the J gene TRBJ1-1; 9 nucleotides agree with TRBD1. Losses at the gene ends were 10 bases for V and 2 bases for J; bases not matched to a gene: 5. The germline V gene encodes CDR1 SNHLY and CDR2 FYNNEI. The CDR3 loop spans 13 amino acids. The CDR3 spells CATDRGGNTEAFF. The CDR3 DNA is TGTGCCACCGACAGGGGGGGAAACACTGAAGCTTTCTTT.

This clone occurred once. This chain uses TRBV5-6 with TRBJ1-2, with D unresolved. Germline-derived CDR1 and CDR2 are SGHDT and YYEEEE. This CDR3 region has 14 residues. The V end lost 0 bases, the J end lost 7 bases, and 13 bases lay between the germline ends. The CDR3 coding sequence is TGTGCCAGCAGCTTGGGGTCATCTTTGAGTGGCTACACCTTC. It specifies CASSLGSSLSGYTF.

This clone showed up just a few times. The CDR3 sequence is CASSLSWGANVLTF. The CDR3 nucleotides are TGTGCCAGCAGCTTGAGTTGGGGGGCCAACGTCCTGACTTTC. The rearrangement uses TRBV5-4 and TRBJ2-6; no definite D call. CDR1 is SGHNT and CDR2 is YYREEE in the germline V gene (reference sequence). Trimming took off 1 base at V and 4 bases at J, with 6 bases between the two ends. The CDR3 runs 14 residues.

J is TRBJ1-2 and V is TRBV7-9; 7 nucleotides agree with TRBD1. Germline V lookup: CDR1 SEHNR, CDR2 FQNEAQ (reference sequence). The CDR3 is made up of 14 amino acids. V was pared by 5 bases and J by 8 bases, with 11 bases of the junction left unmatched. The CDR3 loop is CASSKPTGQGGYTF. The CDR3, as DNA: TGTGCCAGCAGCAAGCCGACAGGGCAGGGCGGCTACACCTTC. Full variable domain (rest looked up from reference TRBV7-9 and TRBJ1-2): DTGVSQNPRHKITKRGQNVTFRCDPISEHNRLYWYRQTLGQGPEFLTYFQNEAQLEKSRLLSDRFSAERPKGSFSTLEIQRTEQGDSAMYLCASSKPTGQGGYTFGSGTRLTVV.

The V gene is TRBV10-3, the J gene TRBJ1-2; D remains unclear. Germline CDR1 reads ENHRY; CDR2 reads SYGVKD. Trimming stripped 2 bases from V and 3 bases from J, with 10 bases between. The CDR3 runs 14 residues. The CDR3 region has the DNA TGTGCCATCAGTGAGCCGTTAGTCGACTATGGCTACACCTTC. It translates to CAISEPLVDYGYTF.

The CDR3 bases are TGTGCCAGCAGTGAGGGCCGGAGCAATCAGCCCCAGCATTTT. Protein: CASSEGRSNQPQHF. The genes are TRBV6-1 and TRBJ1-5; D gene unclear. The ends were cut back, 3 bases at V and 1 base at J, with 7 bases in the middle. The CDR3 is 14 residues long. Germline V CDR1 and CDR2: MNHNS, SASEGT.